These T cell receptor beta chains were read from a single sample in a study of T-cell reconstitution after alpha-beta-depleted transplantation in children. In TCRdb, the PCR reads were re-called with MiXCR into one record per CDR3 protein. This sample yields about 870,000 distinct CDR3 sequences, of which 15% to 20% are seen a single time; just under 5% belongs to the top ten. Sample: PBMCs, mostly from graft donor cells, taken 360 days after TCRalphabeta/CD19-depleted stem cell transplant. The receptors originated from a male patient aged 10 to 17 who had a stem cell transplant for acute lymphoblastic leukemia, so the T cells may come from the graft donor. Each CDR3 is given with its conserved first and last residue. The D gene is left open where the match is weak. Rows may omit the clone size; those that give it use once, few, many or a size class.

j_call clone_size d_call cdr3_length v_call cdr3_nt cdr3_aa
TRBJ2-5 NA NA 15 TRBV25-1 TGTGCCAGCAGGGCAGGTTTATCTAACCAAGAGACCCAGTACTTC CASRAGLSNQETQYF
TRBJ2-7 NA NA 15 TRBV9 TGTGCCAGCAGCGTAGTGGAGGGGCTCGGGTACGAGCAGTACTTC CASSVVEGLGYEQYF
TRBJ1-5 few NA 13 TRBV12-3/TRBV12-4 TGTGCCAGCAGGGGGGTCTATGGTCAGCCCCAGCATTTT CASRGVYGQPQHF
TRBJ1-4 many NA 15 TRBV20-1 TGCAGTGCTAGAGAGCCTAGGGTTTCTAATGAAAAACTGTTTTTT CSAREPRVSNEKLFF
TRBJ1-1 NA NA 15 TRBV7-6 TGTGCCAGCAGCATGGACGGCGAGTGGAACACTGAAGCTTTCTTT CASSMDGEWNTEAFF
TRBJ2-2 few TRBD2 19 TRBV5-1 TGCGCCAGCAGCTGGTCCCTAGTCGGGAGGGCCTCGGGCCCCGGGGAGCTGTTTTTT CASSWSLVGRASGPGELFF
TRBJ2-2 NA TRBD2 17 TRBV10-1 TGCGCCAGCAGTGAGTCGGTACTAGCGGGAAAAACCGGGGAGCTGTTTTTT CASSESVLAGKTGELFF
TRBJ2-5 NA NA 16 TRBV7-9 TGTGCCAGCAGCTGGGGCCCCCAACTAGGCAAAGAGACCCAGTACTTC CASSWGPQLGKETQYF
TRBJ1-2 NA NA 12 TRBV7-2 TGTGCCAGCAGCTTCACGAGTATTGGCTACACCTTC CASSFTSIGYTF
TRBJ2-7 many NA 18 TRBV5-1 TGCGCCAGCAGGCCCCCCCGCCTATGGGGACTCCCCACCTACGAGCAGTACTTC CASRPPRLWGLPTYEQYF
TRBJ2-3 few NA 12 TRBV2 TGTGCCAGCAGTGAAAGGAGAGATACGCAGTATTTT CASSERRDTQYF
TRBJ2-2 NA NA 13 TRBV29-1 TGCAGCGTTGAAGGAGAGAACACCGGGGAGCTGTTTTTT CSVEGENTGELFF
TRBJ2-5 few NA 11 TRBV7-9 TGTGCCACAACCGGTTTGGAGACCCAGTACTTC CATTGLETQYF
TRBJ2-1 few NA 14 TRBV11-2 TGTGCCAGCAGCTTAGATTCGGAATACAATGAGCAGTTCTTC CASSLDSEYNEQFF
TRBJ2-1 few TRBD2 18 TRBV29-1 TGCAGCGTTAAACGGGGGCCCGGGACTAGCGGCTCCTACAATGAGCAGTTCTTC CSVKRGPGTSGSYNEQFF
TRBJ2-5 NA NA 14 TRBV15 TGTGCCACCAGCAAAGGCGGGGCGCAAGAGACCCAGTACTTC CATSKGGAQETQYF
TRBJ2-1 few NA 12 TRBV3-1 TGTGCCAGCAGCTCCGAGTGGGGGGAGCAGTTCTTC CASSSEWGEQFF
TRBJ2-7 few NA 15 TRBV27 TGTGCCAGCAGTTATACGGGGGACAGTATCTACGAGCAGTACTTC CASSYTGDSIYEQYF
TRBJ2-7 few NA 14 TRBV5-1 TGCGCCAGCAGCTTGGGCAGTTCCGCCTACGAGCAGTACTTC CASSLGSSAYEQYF
TRBJ2-3 few TRBD2 18 TRBV5-1 TGCGCCAGCAGCTTGGGGGGGTCGTGGCGGGAGCGCACAGATACGCAGTATTTT CASSLGGSWRERTDTQYF
TRBJ2-1 NA NA 13 TRBV29-1 TGCAGCGTTGATCAACTGGTATACAATGAGCAGTTCTTC CSVDQLVYNEQFF
TRBJ2-7 NA TRBD2 17 TRBV6-2/TRBV6-3 TGTGCCAGCAGTTACTTTCGCGCTAGCGGGAGGGCGGCCGAGCAGTACTTC CASSYFRASGRAAEQYF
TRBJ1-2 few TRBD1 14 TRBV5-5 TGTGCCAGCAGCTATCAGGGACAGCACTATGGCTACACCTTC CASSYQGQHYGYTF
TRBJ2-1 few NA 14 TRBV10-3 TGTGCCATCAGATGGACTAATGAAGACGGCGAGCAGTTCTTC CAIRWTNEDGEQFF
TRBJ2-7 NA NA 16 TRBV9 TGTGCCAGCAGCGTAGCTGTGGCGGAGTCGACTAACGAGCAGTACTTC CASSVAVAESTNEQYF
TRBJ1-1 few NA 10 TRBV29-1 TGCAGCGTTGCTCACACTGAAGCTTTCTTT CSVAHTEAFF
TRBJ2-1 few TRBD2 14 TRBV29-1 TGCAGCGTCTCGGGACTAGCGGGAGCTAGTGAGCAGTTCTTC CSVSGLAGASEQFF
TRBJ2-1 NA NA 18 TRBV11-1 TGTGCCAGCAGCTTAGAAGTCCGCTCGGACTTGGCCCACAATGAGCAGTTCTTC CASSLEVRSDLAHNEQFF
TRBJ2-3 NA TRBD2 17 TRBV5-1 TGCGCCAGCAGCTTCGACCTGATGATAGCGGGGACCGATACGCAGTATTTT CASSFDLMIAGTDTQYF
TRBJ2-2 few NA 16 TRBV6-5 TGTGCCAGCAGTTACTCGTTACAGGGGAACACCGGGGAGCTGTTTTTT CASSYSLQGNTGELFF
TRBJ1-1 few NA 15 TRBV2 TGTGCCAGCAATAACGACCAAACGTGGAACACTGAAGCTTTCTTT CASNNDQTWNTEAFF
TRBJ2-1 NA NA 15 TRBV6-5 TGTGCCAGCAGTTACCTGTTCCGGGAATACAATGAGCAGTTCTTC CASSYLFREYNEQFF
TRBJ2-1 NA NA 14 TRBV20-1 TGCAGTGCCGTCGGGTTAGCGGCCCAAACTTTGGTGCTCTTC CSAVGLAAQTLVLF
TRBJ2-2 NA NA 16 TRBV2 TGTGCCAGCCGAGGGGCACACACGGCCTTCACCGGGGAGCTGTTTTTT CASRGAHTAFTGELFF
TRBJ2-1 few TRBD1 12 TRBV10-3 TGTGCCAACGGACAGGGTTACAATGAGCAGTTCTTC CANGQGYNEQFF
TRBJ2-7 few NA 11 TRBV15 TGTGCCACCAGCGACTGGCACGAGCAGTACTTC CATSDWHEQYF
TRBJ2-7 few TRBD1 13 TRBV5-1 TGCGCCAGCGCCACAGGGGACCGGTACGAGCAGTACTTC CASATGDRYEQYF
TRBJ2-3 few NA 15 TRBV28 TGTGCCAGCAGTTTCCGGGGGGCGCTTCGTTTCACGCAGTATTTT CASSFRGALRFTQYF
TRBJ2-1 few NA 13 TRBV7-3 TGTGCCAGCAGCTCCATTCCGCAGGATGAGCAGTTCTTC CASSSIPQDEQFF
TRBJ2-7 NA NA 13 TRBV27 TGTGCCATCAGCCCGGGCGCACATTACGAGCAGTGCTTC CAISPGAHYEQCF
TRBJ2-1 few TRBD2 15 TRBV11-2 TGTGCCAGCAAGCTCACAGGTGTGGGACTAGGGGAGCAGTTCTTC CASKLTGVGLGEQFF
TRBJ2-1 NA TRBD1 14 TRBV20-1 TGCAGTGCTAGGCGAGGGGGCAAGTACAATGAGCAGTTCTTC CSARRGGKYNEQFF
TRBJ2-5 few NA 14 TRBV5-6 TGTGCCAGCAGCTTTATTATTAGAAAAGAGACCCAGTACTTC CASSFIIRKETQYF
TRBJ2-1 few NA 13 TRBV29-1 TGCAGCGTTGATGCCACCTCCTACAATGAGCAGTTCTTC CSVDATSYNEQFF
TRBJ2-1 NA TRBD2 15 TRBV6-1 TGTGCCAGCAGTCCCTTAGCGGGAGACTACAATGAGCAGTTCTTC CASSPLAGDYNEQFF
TRBJ2-7 NA NA 13 TRBV27 TGTGCCAGCAGCCCAACTGGCAGGGCCGAGCAGTACTTC CASSPTGRAEQYF
TRBJ2-5 many NA 16 TRBV29-1 TGCAGCGTTAGCGAAGGGGGGACAGCATTTCAAGAGACCCAGTACTTC CSVSEGGTAFQETQYF
TRBJ2-1 NA NA 14 TRBV6-5 TGTGCCAGCAGTTACTCAGAAGGGGGGGCTGAGCAGTTCTTC CASSYSEGGAEQFF
TRBJ2-7 many NA 14 TRBV4-2 TGTGCCAGCAGCCAAGGGCTGTTGCCCTACGAGCAGTACTTC CASSQGLLPYEQYF
TRBJ2-1 NA TRBD2 17 TRBV4-2 TGTGCCAGCAGCCAAGGCCACGGGACTAGCGCTCTCGGTGAGCAGTTCTTC CASSQGHGTSALGEQFF
TRBJ1-2 NA NA 12 TRBV7-8 TGTGCCAGCAGCTTAACTTTCCGCGGCTACACCTTC CASSLTFRGYTF
TRBJ2-2 NA NA 13 TRBV12-3/TRBV12-4 TGTGCCAGGGGGAAGACGGGGGACCGGGAGCTGTTTTTT CARGKTGDRELFF
TRBJ1-2 few NA 12 TRBV29-1 TGCAGCGTTGAAGTGGGGACGGTTGGCTACACCTTC CSVEVGTVGYTF
TRBJ1-3 few TRBD1 12 TRBV29-1 TGCAGCGGGACAGGGACTGGAAACACCATATATTTT CSGTGTGNTIYF
TRBJ2-4 NA NA 15 TRBV3-1 TGTGCCAGCAGCCAAGCGGGGGGCGATCGAAACATTCAGTACTTC CASSQAGGDRNIQYF
TRBJ2-7 many TRBD1 13 TRBV29-1 TGCAGCGTTGATGCAGGACAGGGATACGAGCAGTACTTC CSVDAGQGYEQYF
TRBJ1-6 few NA 13 TRBV4-2 TGTGCCAGCAGCCAAGATGGGGGTTCACCCCTCCACTTT CASSQDGGSPLHF
TRBJ2-1 few NA 14 TRBV6-5 TGTGCCAGCAGTTACTGGGGTGTTAACAATGAGCAGTTCTTC CASSYWGVNNEQFF